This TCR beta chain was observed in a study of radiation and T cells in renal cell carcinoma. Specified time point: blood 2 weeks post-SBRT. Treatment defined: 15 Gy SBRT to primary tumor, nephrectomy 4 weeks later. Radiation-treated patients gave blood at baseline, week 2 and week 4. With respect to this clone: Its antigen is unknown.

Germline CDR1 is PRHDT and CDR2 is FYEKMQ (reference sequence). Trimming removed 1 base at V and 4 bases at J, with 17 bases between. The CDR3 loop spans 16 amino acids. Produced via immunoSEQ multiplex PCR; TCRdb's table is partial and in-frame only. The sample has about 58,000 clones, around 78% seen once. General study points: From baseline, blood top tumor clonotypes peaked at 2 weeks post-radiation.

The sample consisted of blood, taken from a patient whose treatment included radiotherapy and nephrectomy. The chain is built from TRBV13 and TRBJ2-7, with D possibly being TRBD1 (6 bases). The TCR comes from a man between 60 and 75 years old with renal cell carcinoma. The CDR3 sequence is CASSLVVSRGRYEQYF. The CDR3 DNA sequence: TGTGCCAGCAGCTTAGTAGTCTCCAGGGGCCGATACGAGCAGTACTTC.